This T cell receptor beta chain was sequenced during a study of neurological immune-mediated disorders. Turning to the study itself: Relapsing-remitting patients made up about nine tenths of the roughly 34 multiple sclerosis patients, and secondary progressive patients made up 3. Study-wide results and caveats: No sharing of CDR3 amino acid sequences was observed among expanded clones across subjects, suggesting private repertoires in all groups.

With 10-nucleotide random UMIs included, cDNA was synthesized by 5'RACE. TCRdb reprocessed the 5' RACE reads via MiXCR and lists one record per CDR3 protein. Among approximately 50,000 distinct CDR3 sequences listed, roughly 3.5% were seen once. In this sample, this clonotype turned up many times. Its antigen is not known. This CDR3 comprises 15 residues. Germline V lookup: CDR1 MNHEY, CDR2 SVGAGI. Deletions cut 2 bases from V and 6 bases from J, with 14 bases between. The sequence was obtained from a man younger than 45 with multiple sclerosis. The sequenced material came from PBMCs. This chain connects TRBV6-5 to TRBJ2-1, with D possibly being TRBD1 or TRBD2 (5 bases each). CDR3 amino acids: CASSYEGTYPNEQFF. CDR3 coding DNA: TGTGCCAGCAGTTACGAGGGGACCTACCCCAATGAGCAGTTCTTC.